This TCR beta chain was retrieved from a study of tumor and adjacent non-tumor tissue in lung cancer. Study context: Patients comprised some eleven adenocarcinoma, a couple of squamous cell carcinoma and 1 small cell lung cancer. Patients were aged roughly 31 to 76, 9 to 10 men and about 5 women, stage I to III.

About this clonotype: What it recognizes is unknown. An end of the junction differs from the germline gene, which may be a read error.

Germline CDR1 reads DFQATT; CDR2 reads SNEGSKA (reference sequence). The CDR3 extends over 14 amino acids. No cell sorting was done before RNA was extracted from the tissue. A modified ARM-PCR protocol with three rounds of nested PCR amplified TCRbeta. Using its own MiXCR run on the multiplex PCR reads, TCRdb lists one record per CDR3 protein. Here the sample spans about 200,000 distinct CDR3 sequences, 60% to 75% being singletons. Study observations and caveats: Tumor tissue had significantly higher TCR diversity than normal lung. In normal lung, the top 100 clones were significantly more dominant than in tumor.

The TCR was taken from a man in his sixties with non-small cell lung cancer. The sequenced sample was lung tumor tissue. The chain recombines TRBV20-1 with TRBJ1-4; 8 bases map to TRBD1. The CDR3 DNA follows: TGCAGTGCCAAGGATGACAGGGGTGATGAAAAACTGTATTTT. It yields the protein CSAKDDRGDEKLYF.